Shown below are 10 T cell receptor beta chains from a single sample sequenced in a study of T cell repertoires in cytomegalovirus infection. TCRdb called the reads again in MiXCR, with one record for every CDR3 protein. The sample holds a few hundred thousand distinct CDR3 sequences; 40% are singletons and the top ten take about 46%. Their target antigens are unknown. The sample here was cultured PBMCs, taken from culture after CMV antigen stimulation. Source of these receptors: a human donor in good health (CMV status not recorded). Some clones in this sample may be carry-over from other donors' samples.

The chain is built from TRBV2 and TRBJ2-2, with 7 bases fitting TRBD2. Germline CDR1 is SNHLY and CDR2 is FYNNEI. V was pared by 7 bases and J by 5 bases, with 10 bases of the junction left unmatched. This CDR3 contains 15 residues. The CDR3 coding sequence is TGTGCCAGCATGCGACGTGGGAGGGGAACCGGGGAGCTGTTTTTT. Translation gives CASMRRGRGTGELFF.

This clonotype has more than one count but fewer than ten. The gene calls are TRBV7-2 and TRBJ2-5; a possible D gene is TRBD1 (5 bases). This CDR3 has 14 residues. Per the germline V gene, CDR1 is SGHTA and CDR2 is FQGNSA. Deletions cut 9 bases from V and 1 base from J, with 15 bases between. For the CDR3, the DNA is TGTGCCAGTTCCCTCCAGGGCTCCCAAGAGACCCAGTACTTC. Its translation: CASSLQGSQETQYF.

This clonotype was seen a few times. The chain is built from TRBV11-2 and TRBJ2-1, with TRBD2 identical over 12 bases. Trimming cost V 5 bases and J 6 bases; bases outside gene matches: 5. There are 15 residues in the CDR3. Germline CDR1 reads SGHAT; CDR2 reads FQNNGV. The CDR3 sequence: CASSLLAGGTNEQFF. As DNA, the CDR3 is TGTGCCAGCAGCCTACTAGCGGGAGGAACCAATGAGCAGTTCTTC. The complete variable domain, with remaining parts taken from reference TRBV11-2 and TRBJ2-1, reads EAGVAQSPRYKIIEKRQSVAFWCNPISGHATLYWYQQILGQGPKLLIQFQNNGVVDDSQLPKDRFSAERLKGVDSTLKIQPAKLEDSAVYLCASSLLAGGTNEQFFGPGTRLTVL.

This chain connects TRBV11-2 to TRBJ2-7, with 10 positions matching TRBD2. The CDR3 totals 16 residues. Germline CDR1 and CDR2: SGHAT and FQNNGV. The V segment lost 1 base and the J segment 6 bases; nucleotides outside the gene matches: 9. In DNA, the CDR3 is TGTGCCAGCAGCTTAGGTTCTAGCGGGAGTACCGTCGAGCAGTACTTC. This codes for CASSLGSSGSTVEQYF.

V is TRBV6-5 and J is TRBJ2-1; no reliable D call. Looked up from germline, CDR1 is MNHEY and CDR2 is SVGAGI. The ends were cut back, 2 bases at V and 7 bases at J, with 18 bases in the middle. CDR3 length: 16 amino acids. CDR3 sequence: CASSYHLKTLRNEQFF. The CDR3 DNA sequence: TGTGCCAGCAGTTACCACCTCAAGACCTTACGGAATGAGCAGTTCTTC.

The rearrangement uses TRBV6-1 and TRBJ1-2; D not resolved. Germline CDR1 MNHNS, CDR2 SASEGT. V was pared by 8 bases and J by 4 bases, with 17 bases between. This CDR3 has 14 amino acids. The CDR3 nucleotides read TGTGCCAGCGCCCCTCTGGGCCCCGTCTATGGCTACACCTTC. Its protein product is CASAPLGPVYGYTF.

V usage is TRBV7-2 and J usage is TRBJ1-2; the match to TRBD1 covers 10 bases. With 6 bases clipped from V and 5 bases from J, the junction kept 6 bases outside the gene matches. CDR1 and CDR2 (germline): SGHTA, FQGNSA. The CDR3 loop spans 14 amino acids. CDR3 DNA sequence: TGTGCCAGCAGTAACCGGGACAGGGGTTATGGCTACACCTTC. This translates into CASSNRDRGYGYTF.

In DNA form, the CDR3 reads TGTGCCACCGAACAGGGGGCCCAGGAGACCCAGTACTTC. This translates into CATEQGAQETQYF. The genes are TRBV7-3 and TRBJ2-5, with 9 bases lining up with TRBD1. Germline V lookup: CDR1 SGHTA, CDR2 FQGTGA. The CDR3 is 13 residues long. The trim removed 10 bases at V and 5 bases at J, leaving 8 bases unmatched. The full variable domain, completed using reference TRBV7-3 and TRBJ2-5, is GAGVSQTPSNKVTEKGKYVELRCDPISGHTALYWYRQSLGQGPEFLIYFQGTGAADDSGLPNDRFFAVRPEGSVSTLKIQRTERGDSAVYLCATEQGAQETQYFGPGTRLLVL.

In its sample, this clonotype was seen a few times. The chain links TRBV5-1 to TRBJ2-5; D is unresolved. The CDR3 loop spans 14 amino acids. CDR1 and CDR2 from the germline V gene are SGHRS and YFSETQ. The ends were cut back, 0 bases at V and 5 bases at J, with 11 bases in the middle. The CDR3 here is CASSLGWQAETQYF. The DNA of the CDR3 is TGCGCCAGCAGCTTGGGGTGGCAGGCGGAGACCCAGTACTTC.

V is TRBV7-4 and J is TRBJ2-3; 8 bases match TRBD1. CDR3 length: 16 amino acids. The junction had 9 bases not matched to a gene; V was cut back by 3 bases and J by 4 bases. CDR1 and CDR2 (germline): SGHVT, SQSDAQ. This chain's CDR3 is CASSFVGQGAADTQYF. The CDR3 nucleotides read TGTGCCAGCAGCTTCGTTGGTCAGGGGGCTGCAGATACGCAGTATTTT.